The 15 T cell receptor beta chains listed next were all sequenced from one sample in a study of T cell responses to AZD1222 COVID-19 vaccine. Clones were read by immunoSEQ multiplex PCR, and TCRdb kept only the in-frame ones, dropping some. Among about 150,000 clones listed, around 94% were seen once. This material consisted of peripheral blood, taken on day 0 of AZD1222 vaccination. The source is an adult in good health.

The rearrangement uses TRBV18 and TRBJ1-5, with 8 bases aligning to TRBD1. The CDR3 totals 13 residues. Germline V lookup: CDR1 KGHSH, CDR2 LQKENI. V was clipped by 5 bases and J by 8 bases; unmatched bases: 5. The CDR3 here is CASSGTGPKPQHF. CDR3 in DNA: TGTGCCAGCTCAGGGACAGGCCCCAAGCCCCAGCATTTT. The full variable domain, with the rest looked up from reference TRBV18 and TRBJ1-5, is NAGVMQNPRHLVRRRGQEARLRCSPMKGHSHVYWYRQLPEEGLKFMVYLQKENIIDESGMPKERFSAEFPKEGPSILRIQQVVRGDSAAYFCASSGTGPKPQHFGDGTRLSIL.

V usage is TRBV5-1 and J usage is TRBJ2-5, with 8 bases that match TRBD2. J gave up 5 bases and V 2 bases, and 17 bases lay outside the gene matches. Germline CDR1 reads SGHRS; CDR2 reads YFSETQ. The length of the CDR3 is 18 residues. Here the CDR3 DNA reads TGCGCCAGCAGCTTAGCAGCGGGAGTGGGCATAGGGATGGAGACCCAGTACTTC. This translates into CASSLAAGVGIGMETQYF.

V gene TRBV5-1 combines with J gene TRBJ1-2; D is unresolved. CDR1 is SGHRS, CDR2 YFSETQ, per germline. Deletions cut 0 bases from V and 3 bases from J, with 6 bases between. This CDR3 is 13 amino acids long. CDR3 coding DNA: TGCGCCAGCAGCTTGGGGGCAGACTATGGCTACACCTTC. It encodes CASSLGADYGYTF.

This chain joins TRBV2 and TRBJ1-1; D unresolved. CDR1 and CDR2 (germline): SNHLY, FYNNEI. CDR3 length equals 14 residues. V lost 4 bases, J lost 0 bases, and 9 bases lay in between. CDR3 DNA sequence: TGTGCCAGCAGTGCCGGGCAAATGAACACTGAAGCTTTCTTT. Protein: CASSAGQMNTEAFF.

The V gene is TRBV6-5, the J gene TRBJ1-3, with a tentative D call TRBD1 (5 bases). V lost 7 bases and J 0 bases, leaving 7 bases between the germline ends. Germline V gene lookup returns CDR1 MNHEY and CDR2 SVGAGI. The CDR3 is 13 residues long. CDR3 bases: TGTGCCAGCACGGGACTCTCTGGAAACACCATATATTTT. Translating it yields CASTGLSGNTIYF.

This clone has just one count. V is TRBV6-1 and J is TRBJ1-3; weak D call: TRBD1 (6 bases). The CDR3 totals 16 residues. V was trimmed by 4 bases and J by 0 bases, leaving 13 bases between them. Germline V gene lookup returns CDR1 MNHNS and CDR2 SASEGT. CDR3: CASSATGQFSGNTIYF. CDR3 in DNA: TGTGCCAGCAGTGCGACAGGACAGTTCTCTGGAAACACCATATATTTT.

The V gene is TRBV2, the J gene TRBJ1-2; D gene unclear. The CDR3 sequence is 13 residues long. Germline CDR1 SNHLY, CDR2 FYNNEI. Trimming cost V 4 bases and J 7 bases, with 13 bases left between them. DNA for the CDR3: TGTGCCAGCAGTGCGGCCTCCGTTCGTGGCTACACCTTC. As protein: CASSAASVRGYTF. Supplemented by reference TRBV2 and TRBJ1-2, the full variable domain reads EPEVTQTPSHQVTQMGQEVILRCVPISNHLYFYWYRQILGQKVEFLVSFYNNEISEKSEIFDDQFSVERPDGSNFTLKIRSTKLEDSAMYFCASSAASVRGYTFGSGTRLTVV.

The chain recombines TRBV19 with TRBJ2-5; D may be TRBD1 or TRBD2 (5 bases each). V lost 8 bases to trimming and J lost 2 bases, with 15 bases between them. Per germline, CDR1 LNHDA and CDR2 SQIVND (reference sequence). The CDR3 contains 14 residues. The CDR3 spells CASAFPGRQETQYF. The CDR3 nucleotides read TGTGCCAGTGCCTTTCCGGGGCGGCAAGAGACCCAGTACTTC.

V usage is TRBV7-2 and J usage is TRBJ1-2; tentatively, D is TRBD1 (5 bases). Per the germline V gene, CDR1 is SGHTA and CDR2 is FQGNSA. V lost 1 base and J lost 8, with 8 bases in between. The CDR3 totals 12 residues. In DNA, the CDR3 is TGTGCCAGCAGCTTAGTTCGGGACGGCTACACCTTC. Translated, it gives CASSLVRDGYTF.

This chain uses TRBV2 with TRBJ1-4; 9 nucleotides match TRBD1. Germline values: CDR1 SNHLY, CDR2 FYNNEI. V shed 10 bases, J shed 7 bases, and the junction held 19 bases outside the gene matches. This CDR3 comprises 17 residues. CDR3: CAILHTGTGPEGEKLFF. As DNA, the CDR3 is TGTGCCATACTTCATACCGGGACAGGGCCGGAGGGTGAAAAACTGTTTTTT. The full variable domain, rest sourced from reference TRBV2 and TRBJ1-4, is EPEVTQTPSHQVTQMGQEVILRCVPISNHLYFYWYRQILGQKVEFLVSFYNNEISEKSEIFDDQFSVERPDGSNFTLKIRSTKLEDSAMYFCAILHTGTGPEGEKLFFGSGTQLSVL.

This clone showed up just a few times. The V gene is TRBV19, the J gene TRBJ1-5; possible D gene TRBD1, 5 bases. CDR1 is LNHDA and CDR2 is SQIVND in the germline V gene (reference sequence). The CDR3 is 16 residues long. Trimming pared 6 bases from V and 0 bases from J, leaving 15 bases between. DNA of the CDR3: TGTGCCAGTAGCTACGGGGGAGGGGATAGCAATCAGCCCCAGCATTTT. This sequence encodes CASSYGGGDSNQPQHF. Supplemented by reference TRBV19 and TRBJ1-5, the full variable domain reads DGGITQSPKYLFRKEGQNVTLSCEQNLNHDAMYWYRQDPGQGLRLIYYSQIVNDFQKGDIAEGYSVSREKKESFPLTVTSAQKNPTAFYLCASSYGGGDSNQPQHFGDGTRLSIL.

CDR3 sequence reads: CASSLIGPANEKLFF. The CDR3 DNA follows: TGCGCCAGCAGCTTGATCGGGCCGGCCAATGAAAAACTGTTTTTT. The rearrangement joins TRBV5-1 to TRBJ1-4; no clear D. This CDR3 is built from 15 residues. With 1 base removed from V and 5 bases from J, the gap between germline ends came to 12 bases. Germline V lookup: CDR1 SGHRS, CDR2 YFSETQ.

The V and J genes are TRBV4-1 and TRBJ1-2; D uncertain. This CDR3 comprises 16 residues. V lost 4 bases to trimming and J lost 1 base, with 16 bases between them. Germline CDR1 MGHRA, CDR2 YSYEKL. The CDR3: CASSPIGQTLNYGYTF. DNA of the CDR3: TGCGCCAGCAGCCCAATCGGGCAGACCCTTAACTATGGCTACACCTTC.

This chain joins TRBV11-3 and TRBJ2-2; 7 bases are a match to TRBD2. This CDR3 is built from 19 residues. The germline V gene has CDR1 SGHNT and CDR2 YENEEA. The V and J ends lost 5 bases and 3 bases, in that order; junction bases with no gene match: 18. CDR3 DNA: TGTGCCAGCAGCCACCGAGTAGCGGGCACTTTAATTCACACCGGGGAGCTGTTTTTT. It translates to CASSHRVAGTLIHTGELFF.

The chain recombines TRBV28 with TRBJ1-1, with TRBD1 as a possible D gene (6 bases). CDR3 length: 13 residues. V was trimmed by 10 bases and J by 0 bases, leaving 12 bases between them. Germline lookup yields CDR1 MDHEN and CDR2 SYDVKM. The CDR3 spells CATRGGMNTEAFF. The CDR3 DNA follows: TGTGCCACAAGGGGGGGGATGAACACTGAAGCTTTCTTT.